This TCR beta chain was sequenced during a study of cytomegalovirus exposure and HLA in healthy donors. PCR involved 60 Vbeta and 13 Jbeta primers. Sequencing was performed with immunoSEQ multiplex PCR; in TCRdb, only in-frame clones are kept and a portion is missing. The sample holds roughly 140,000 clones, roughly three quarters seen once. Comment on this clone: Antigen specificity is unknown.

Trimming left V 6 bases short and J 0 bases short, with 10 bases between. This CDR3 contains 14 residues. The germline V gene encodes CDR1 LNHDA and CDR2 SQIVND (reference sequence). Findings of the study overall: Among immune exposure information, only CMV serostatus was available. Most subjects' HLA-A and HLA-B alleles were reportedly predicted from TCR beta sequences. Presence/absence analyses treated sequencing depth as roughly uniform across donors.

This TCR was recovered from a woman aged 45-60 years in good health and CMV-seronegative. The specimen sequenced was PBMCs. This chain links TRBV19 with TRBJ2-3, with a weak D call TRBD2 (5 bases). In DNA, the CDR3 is TGTGCCAGTAGCAGGACTTTTAGCACAGATACGCAGTATTTT. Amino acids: CASSRTFSTDTQYF.